This is a list of T cell receptor beta chains from one sample in a study of early T cells in non-severe SARS-CoV-2 infection. TCRdb re-analysed the 5' RACE reads in MiXCR, keeping a single row per CDR3 protein. Of approximately 80,000 distinct CDR3 sequences listed, 10% to 12% were seen once; the top ten hold approximately 12%. The specimen comprised whole blood, sampled at baseline. Receptors were obtained from an adult who was a healthcare worker with PCR-confirmed SARS-CoV-2 infection or an uninfected control (not recorded which). Both conserved end residues are part of each CDR3. Each record gives: J gene, V gene, CDR3 protein.

TRBJ1-1,TRBV13,CASTRQGGDRNTEAFF
TRBJ2-5,TRBV7-8,CASSRRKEVAVQTQYF
TRBJ2-1,TRBV28,CATAGPGYNEQFF
TRBJ2-1,TRBV18,CASSPDRDHEQFF
TRBJ1-2,TRBV29-1,CSVRNVDGYTF
TRBJ1-2,TRBV6-5,CASSLGGLSTNYGYTF
TRBJ1-2,TRBV6-5,CASSQDRGGYGYTF
TRBJ2-1,TRBV29-1,CSVESPTPTYNEQFF
TRBJ2-1,TRBV27,CASAGGGPSEQFF
TRBJ2-1,TRBV5-4,CASSLDGSGGHEQFF
TRBJ2-2,TRBV7-9,CASSLMAEGELFF
TRBJ2-5,TRBV11-2,CASSLGPSRETQYF
TRBJ1-1,TRBV7-8,CASSLAGQNTEAFF
TRBJ2-7,TRBV30,CAWSQQNYEQYF
TRBJ2-3,TRBV11-3,CASSPTGSTDTQYF
TRBJ2-7,TRBV28,CASSILLYEQYF
TRBJ2-7,TRBV18,CASSKGDEQYF
TRBJ2-1,TRBV28,CASTTGASGANEQFF
TRBJ2-7,TRBV11-2,CASSFERGGPYEQYF
TRBJ1-5,TRBV6-1,CASSPDRGLNQPQHF
TRBJ1-5,TRBV7-2,CASSLPGYNQPQHF
TRBJ2-3,TRBV7-9,CASSLTGGRLTDTQYF
TRBJ1-1,TRBV7-9,CASSLELHNTEAFF
TRBJ1-2,TRBV6-4,CASSDSPAGLAYGYTF
TRBJ2-1,TRBV11-2,CASSLQGGLNEQFF
TRBJ1-4,TRBV14,CASSQVAGGSSEKLFF
TRBJ1-1,TRBV7-2,CASSSPLGTEAFF
TRBJ1-1,TRBV18,CASSRGGQPDTEAFF
TRBJ1-5,TRBV19,CASRQGTPQNQPQHF
TRBJ2-3,TRBV21-1,CASSASQGRVDTQYF
TRBJ1-1,TRBV6-5,CASSYLPSKQNTEAFF
TRBJ2-7,TRBV29-1,CSVEGASYEQYF
TRBJ2-1,TRBV18,CASSPAGQHEIYNEQFF
TRBJ2-3,TRBV5-6,CASSLVSRADTQYF
TRBJ2-2,TRBV5-4,CASSLVGRTGELFF
TRBJ2-1,TRBV20-1,CSASNLAGEVYNEQFF
TRBJ2-7,TRBV25-1,CATSPGRGEQYF
TRBJ1-5,TRBV19,CASSIRDLNQPQHF
TRBJ2-2,TRBV7-2,CASSTTLLRGGTGELFF
TRBJ2-3,TRBV27,CASSLRGPVTDTQYF
TRBJ2-5,TRBV7-7,CASSMTSSETQYF
TRBJ2-1,TRBV5-1,CASSLGGSGNEQFF
TRBJ1-2,TRBV28,CASRRVEVFFGYTF
TRBJ2-1,TRBV4-2,CASSQDGGSSYNEQFF
TRBJ1-6,TRBV28,CAIRPSYNSPLHF
TRBJ2-1,TRBV12-3/TRBV12-4,CASSRTGPWDEQFF
TRBJ2-3,TRBV7-2,CASSLELGTDTQYF
TRBJ1-2,TRBV13,CASSFRTGNYGYTF
TRBJ2-1,TRBV20-1,CSAARLVYNEQFF
TRBJ1-1,TRBV28,CASRGDTEAFF
TRBJ2-5,TRBV20-1,CSARGGGGDEETQYF
TRBJ2-7,TRBV7-8,CASSQLTSSYEQYF
TRBJ1-6,TRBV7-8,CASSLGEGMEGAGSPLHF
TRBJ2-2,TRBV19,CASSIDSGSGELFF
TRBJ1-2,TRBV9,CASSVRQGENYGYTF
TRBJ2-5,TRBV5-1,CASSLAPGEETQYF
TRBJ2-7,TRBV29-1,CSVRPGLGEQYF
TRBJ1-1,TRBV11-2,CASSPPRATEAFF
TRBJ2-1,TRBV7-9,CASSSEGRHTYEQFF